This passage covers 19 T cell receptor beta chains from one sample sequenced in a study of T cells in Graves' hyperthyroidism and ophthalmopathy. RNA transcripts were the template for amplifying TCR beta CDR3 regions. A set of HTBI primers served as the primers for a first-round RT-PCR of the TCR CDR3. Each CDR3 protein gets one entry after TCRdb re-called the multiplex PCR reads with MiXCR. The data show 350,000 or so distinct CDR3 sequences, 18% seen once. Source material: blood. All receptors come from a woman in her 50s with Graves' hyperthyroidism.

The chain uses TRBV11-2 and TRBJ2-1; 9 bases align to TRBD1. The CDR3 spans 16 residues. V lost 1 base and J lost 6; bases outside the gene matches: 7. Germline V gene sequence: CDR1 SGHAT, CDR2 FQNNGV. The CDR3 spells CASSLGYGTGINEQFF. CDR3 sequence (DNA): TGTGCCAGCAGCTTAGGTTACGGGACAGGGATCAATGAGCAGTTCTTC. Combining the CDR3 with reference TRBV11-2 and TRBJ2-1 gives the whole variable domain EAGVAQSPRYKIIEKRQSVAFWCNPISGHATLYWYQQILGQGPKLLIQFQNNGVVDDSQLPKDRFSAERLKGVDSTLKIQPAKLEDSAVYLCASSLGYGTGINEQFFGPGTRLTVL.

This chain joins TRBV4-1 and TRBJ2-7; TRBD1 matches at 7 bases. V dropped 3 bases and J dropped 6; count of bases not matched to a gene: 8. In germline, CDR1 is MGHRA, CDR2 YSYEKL. This CDR3 has 14 amino acids. CDR3 sequence: CASSHQEQGSEQYF. CDR3 in DNA: TGCGCCAGCAGCCACCAAGAACAGGGGTCCGAGCAGTACTTC.

In its sample, this clonotype was seen a few times. J is TRBJ2-4 and V is TRBV6-1; TRBD2 might be the D (6 bases). CDR3 length equals 14 residues. V was cut by 5 bases and J by 1 base, with 9 bases left in between. Germline values: CDR1 MNHNS, CDR2 SASEGT. The CDR3: CASSSGGAKNIQYF. CDR3 nucleotide sequence: TGTGCCAGCAGTTCCGGAGGGGCCAAAAACATTCAGTACTTC.

At least ten counts were recorded for this clonotype. This chain connects TRBV20-1 to TRBJ1-5; TRBD1 aligns across 9 bases. Per germline, CDR1 DFQATT and CDR2 SNEGSKA (reference sequence). The CDR3 length is 14 residues. After removal of 7 bases from V and 6 bases from J, the junction contained 10 bases not matched to a gene. The CDR3, as DNA: TGCAGTGTTCCCCGGGACAGGGAAGGTCAGCCCCAGCATTTT. It codes for CSVPRDREGQPQHF.

J is TRBJ1-4 and V is TRBV7-9; 9 nucleotides line up with TRBD1. Per germline, CDR1 SEHNR and CDR2 FQNEAQ (reference sequence). The CDR3 runs to 19 residues. V trimming: 6 bases; J trimming: 7 bases; junction bases outside the gene matches: 21. The CDR3 coding sequence is TGTGCCAGCAGTTCCAATAATCCAACGGTAACAGGGGGCACTGAAAAACTGTTTTTT. It encodes CASSSNNPTVTGGTEKLFF.

This clonotype has at least ten counts. This CDR3 reads CASSLLGDSYYGYTF. The CDR3 DNA reads as TGTGCCAGCAGCCTCCTCGGGGACAGCTACTATGGCTACACCTTC. The chain links TRBV11-2 to TRBJ1-2, with 7 bases that match TRBD1. This CDR3 comprises 15 residues. Germline CDR1 reads SGHAT; CDR2 reads FQNNGV. V shed 5 bases, J shed 3 bases, and the junction held 9 bases outside the gene matches.

This clonotype has only a few counts. The chain couples TRBV12-3 or TRBV12-4 to TRBJ2-7; D uncertain. The CDR3 is 13 residues long. The V end was cut by 1 base, the J end by 3 bases, with 7 bases between. CDR3 amino acids: CASSLGSFYEQYF. The CDR3 DNA sequence: TGTGCCAGCAGTTTAGGCAGTTTCTACGAGCAGTACTTC.

This clonotype was picked up many times. J is TRBJ2-7 and V is TRBV6-4; D is uncertain. This CDR3 spans 12 amino acids. CDR1 and CDR2 from the germline V gene are MRHNA and SNTAGT. V dropped 5 bases and J dropped 6 bases, with 11 bases sitting between them. CDR3 in amino acids: CASSFRAREQYF. The CDR3 coding sequence is TGTGCCAGCAGTTTCCGGGCCCGCGAGCAGTACTTC.

In this sample, this clonotype turned up a few times. The rearrangement uses TRBV6-1 and TRBJ2-7; D ambiguous. Germline V CDR1 and CDR2: MNHNS, SASEGT. The CDR3 extends over 14 amino acids. With 3 bases removed from V and 7 bases from J, the gap between germline ends came to 16 bases. The CDR3 DNA is TGTGCCAGCAGTGAGGCTAGGGCCCCTGGGGAGCAGTACGTC. It yields the protein CASSEARAPGEQYV.

The V call is TRBV29-1, the J call TRBJ2-2, with D maybe TRBD1 (6 bases). V lost 5 bases and J 5 bases, leaving 9 bases between the germline ends. Germline V gene sequence: CDR1 SQVTM, CDR2 ANQGSEA. This CDR3 contains 12 residues. The CDR3 here is CSVPTGTGELFF. In nucleotides, the CDR3 is TGCAGCGTTCCAACAGGGACCGGGGAGCTGTTTTTT.

This clonotype was seen a few times. The V call is TRBV10-3, the J call TRBJ2-7; the match to TRBD2 covers 9 bases. J lost 5 bases, V lost 0 bases, and 2 bases had no gene match. The CDR3 contains 14 residues. CDR1 and CDR2 (germline): ENHRY, SYGVKD. CDR3 bases: TGTGCCATCAGTGAGTCTGCGGGAGGGAACGAGCAGTACTTC. Protein product: CAISESAGGNEQYF.

This clonotype occurred a few times. This rearrangement joins TRBV20-1 to TRBJ2-1; the D is unclear. This CDR3 comprises 13 residues. Germline CDR1 reads DFQATT; CDR2 reads SNEGSKA (reference sequence). With 5 bases removed from V and 4 bases from J, the gap between germline ends came to 12 bases. CDR3 protein: CSAEVEEYNEQFF. The CDR3 nucleotides read TGCAGTGCTGAGGTCGAAGAATACAATGAGCAGTTCTTC.

A few counts support this clonotype. The genes are TRBV19 and TRBJ2-3, with D hard to call. Germline V gene sequence: CDR1 LNHDA, CDR2 SQIVND (reference sequence). Between the trimmed V and J ends, which lost 5 bases and 3 bases, there was a span of 12 bases. The CDR3 length is 14 residues. CDR3 sequence reads: CASSPRALTDTQYF. CDR3 nucleotide sequence: TGTGCCAGTAGTCCACGGGCGCTGACAGATACGCAGTATTTT.

This clonotype showed up just a few times. The V gene is TRBV20-1, the J gene TRBJ2-2, with 8 bases fitting TRBD1. Trimming at V came to 0 bases and at J to 0 bases, leaving 6 bases not matched to a gene. The germline CDR1 and CDR2 sequences are DFQATT and SNEGSKA (reference sequence). The CDR3 has 17 amino acids. Here the CDR3 DNA reads TGCAGTGCTAGAGATGGGGGGACAGGCCCGAACACCGGGGAGCTGTTTTTT. This sequence encodes CSARDGGTGPNTGELFF.

This clonotype was seen at least ten times. The chain uses TRBV11-2 and TRBJ2-3; D unresolved. The CDR3 contains 13 residues. The V gene lost 5 bases and the J gene lost 0 bases, with 6 bases spanning the gap. From germline, CDR1 is SGHAT and CDR2 FQNNGV. CDR3 bases: TGTGCCAGCAGCGCCTCTAGCACAGATACGCAGTATTTT. Protein sequence: CASSASSTDTQYF.

This clonotype was picked up many times. The rearrangement uses TRBV3-1 and TRBJ2-7; TRBD2 matches 8 bases. Germline assignment: CDR1 LGHDT and CDR2 YNNKEL (reference sequence). V gave up 4 bases and J gave up 3 bases; unmatched junction bases: 8. The CDR3 has 15 residues. The CDR3 DNA is TGTGCCAGCAGCCGAACAGCGGGAGCTGGCTACGAGCAGTACTTC. Its translation: CASSRTAGAGYEQYF.

The sample holds many counts of this clonotype. The chain recombines TRBV11-2 with TRBJ2-7; 9 positions match TRBD1. The CDR3 is 13 amino acids. The V gene end was trimmed by 4 bases and the J gene end by 3 bases; junction bases not matched to a gene: 1. Germline values: CDR1 SGHAT, CDR2 FQNNGV. CDR3 bases: TGTGCCAGCAGCTCGGGACAGGGCTACGAGCAGTACGTC. Protein product: CASSSGQGYEQYV.

Note on this clonotype: The final CDR3 position lacks the conserved phenylalanine or tryptophan, pointing to a likely read error. The chain recombines TRBV2 with TRBJ1-2; D is possibly TRBD1 (6 bases). Trimming left V 3 bases short and J 4 bases short, with 12 bases between. This CDR3 is built from 14 residues. The germline CDR1 and CDR2 sequences are SNHLY and FYNNEI. CDR3 residues: CASSEGTLRYGYTV. DNA for the CDR3: TGTGCCAGCAGTGAGGGGACATTACGCTATGGCTACACCGTC.

J is TRBJ1-5 and V is TRBV4-1; 9 nucleotides align to TRBD1. This CDR3 comprises 15 residues. Germline V gene lookup returns CDR1 MGHRA and CDR2 YSYEKL. With 1 base clipped from V and 6 bases from J, the junction kept 4 bases outside the gene matches. The CDR3 DNA follows: TGCGCCAGCAGCCAAGGGACAGGGGTGTCTCAGCCCCAGCATTTT. Its protein is CASSQGTGVSQPQHF.